Following are 32 T cell receptor beta chains from one sample sequenced in a study of blood T cell repertoires in COVID-19. Measured with immunoSEQ multiplex PCR; TCRdb has only the in-frame clones, and not every one. This sample has about 320,000 clones, with roughly nine tenths found just once. The sample consisted of PBMCs or T cells enriched from blood (not recorded which). Receptors originate from a man between 60 and 75 years old who had recovered from COVID-19.

This chain joins TRBV2 and TRBJ1-4; D is uncertain. Trimming removed 9 bases from V and 7 bases from J, with 18 bases in between. This CDR3 comprises 14 residues. Per the germline V gene, CDR1 is SNHLY and CDR2 is FYNNEI. CDR3 coding DNA: TGTGCCAGTTCCGGGGAGCGAATTCGTGAAAAACTGTTTTTT. It translates to CASSGERIREKLFF.

The V call is TRBV18, the J call TRBJ2-5, with 11 bases aligning to TRBD2. The germline V gene encodes CDR1 KGHSH and CDR2 LQKENI. V trimming: 5 bases; J trimming: 4 bases; junction bases outside the gene matches: 6. The CDR3 is 15 amino acids. The CDR3 DNA follows: TGTGCCAGCTCAATAGCGGGGGGGCCAGGAGAGACCCAGTACTTC. The encoded protein is CASSIAGGPGETQYF.

The chain uses TRBV2 and TRBJ2-2, with a possible D match to TRBD1 (6 bases). V was trimmed by 6 bases and J by 1 base, leaving 12 bases between them. Germline V gene data show CDR1 as SNHLY and CDR2 as FYNNEI. The CDR3 totals 15 residues. The CDR3, as DNA: TGTGCCAGCAGGAGGGGGTCAGGGAACACCGGGGAGCTGTTTTTT. It yields the protein CASRRGSGNTGELFF.

The chain combines TRBV10-3 with TRBJ1-1; no reliable D call. The CDR3 is 14 residues long. Germline V gene lookup returns CDR1 ENHRY and CDR2 SYGVKD. Trimming pared 0 bases from V and 4 bases from J, leaving 9 bases between. In nucleotides, the CDR3 is TGTGCCATCAGTGAGTCGTCGGGTGCCACTGAAGCTTTCTTT. This translates into CAISESSGATEAFF.

This rearrangement joins TRBV5-4 to TRBJ2-7; 12 nucleotides line up with TRBD2. V gave up 4 bases and J gave up 0 bases; unmatched junction bases: 2. CDR3 length: 15 amino acids. In germline, CDR1 is SGHNT, CDR2 YYREEE (reference sequence). The CDR3 region has the DNA TGTGCCAGCAGCACGACTAGCGGGGGCTCCTACGAGCAGTACTTC. Protein: CASSTTSGGSYEQYF.

The chain combines TRBV4-2 with TRBJ1-2; D is uncertain. V was shortened by 0 bases and J by 4 bases, with 15 bases between the two germline ends. Germline V CDR1 and CDR2: LGHNA, YNFKEQ. This CDR3 has 16 residues. The CDR3 is CASSQDSRRGSYGYTF. The CDR3 nucleotides read TGTGCCAGCAGCCAAGATTCCCGGCGGGGATCCTATGGCTACACCTTC.

V is TRBV30 and J is TRBJ1-4, with 7 nucleotides matching TRBD1. Germline assignment: CDR1 GTSNPN and CDR2 SVGIG (reference sequence). Losses at the gene ends were 6 bases for V and 3 bases for J; bases not matched to a gene: 4. This CDR3 is built from 13 residues. For the CDR3, the DNA is TGTGCCTGTACAGGGGTATCTAATGAAAAACTGTTTTTT. It codes for CACTGVSNEKLFF.

The J gene is TRBJ1-1, the V gene TRBV5-1, with 8 nucleotides matching TRBD1. Germline CDR1 and CDR2: SGHRS and YFSETQ. The CDR3 totals 14 residues. The junction had 4 bases not matched to a gene; V was cut back by 5 bases and J by 1 base. The CDR3 reads CASSMTGENTEAFF. The CDR3 DNA is TGCGCCAGCAGTATGACAGGGGAGAACACTGAAGCTTTCTTT.

The V gene is TRBV2, the J gene TRBJ2-7; D is unresolved. Trimming cost V 6 bases and J 3 bases, with 6 bases left between them. The CDR3 covers 11 residues. Germline loops: CDR1 SNHLY, CDR2 FYNNEI. In DNA, the CDR3 is TGTGCCAGCAGCGACAACTACGAGCAGTACTTC. Translated: CASSDNYEQYF.

The chain has TRBV11-2 and TRBJ2-3, with D perhaps TRBD2 (6 bases). The length of the CDR3 is 12 residues. Trimming cost V 6 bases and J 4 bases, with 8 bases left between them. The germline CDR1 and CDR2 sequences are SGHAT and FQNNGV. The CDR3 DNA reads TGTGCCAGCAGACGACTAGCAGATACGCAGTATTTT. As protein: CASRRLADTQYF. Full variable domain (remainder filled in from reference TRBV11-2 and TRBJ2-3): EAGVAQSPRYKIIEKRQSVAFWCNPISGHATLYWYQQILGQGPKLLIQFQNNGVVDDSQLPKDRFSAERLKGVDSTLKIQPAKLEDSAVYLCASRRLADTQYFGPGTRLTVL.

V gene TRBV5-6 combines with J gene TRBJ1-3; D ambiguous. V dropped 0 bases and J dropped 2 bases, with 12 bases sitting between them. The CDR3 has 16 amino acids. Per the germline V gene, CDR1 is SGHDT and CDR2 is YYEEEE. The CDR3 nucleotides are TGTGCCAGCAGCTTGGCCAGCGGGTCAGCTGGAAACACCATATATTTT. This translates into CASSLASGSAGNTIYF.

This clone has only one observation. This chain joins TRBV11-1 and TRBJ1-2; 9 positions agree with TRBD1. The CDR3 spans 12 residues. From germline, CDR1 is SGHAT and CDR2 FQDESV (reference sequence). With V trimmed by 8 bases and J by 5 bases, 3 bases remained unmatched. The CDR3 reads CASATGGYGYTF. The CDR3 region has the DNA TGTGCCAGCGCGACAGGGGGATATGGCTACACCTTC.

The V gene is TRBV30, the J gene TRBJ2-1, with no clear D. CDR3 length: 12 residues. The V end lost 0 bases, the J end lost 7 bases, and 7 bases lay between the germline ends. The V gene's germline CDR1 is GTSNPN and CDR2 SVGIG (reference sequence). The CDR3 region has the DNA TGTGCCTGGAGTGTCGTAATAAATGAGCAGTTCTTC. It yields the protein CAWSVVINEQFF.

V and J are TRBV7-9 and TRBJ2-7; D possibly corresponds to TRBD2 (5 bases). The germline V gene has CDR1 SEHNR and CDR2 FQNEAQ (reference sequence). The CDR3 extends over 14 amino acids. Trimming took off 0 bases at V and 4 bases at J, with 10 bases between the two ends. Here the CDR3 DNA reads TGTGCCAGCAGCTTAGCTCTGGAGGCGTACGAGCAGTACTTC. This codes for CASSLALEAYEQYF. Full variable domain (outside the CDR3, taken from reference TRBV7-9 and TRBJ2-7): DTGVSQNPRHKITKRGQNVTFRCDPISEHNRLYWYRQTLGQGPEFLTYFQNEAQLEKSRLLSDRFSAERPKGSFSTLEIQRTEQGDSAMYLCASSLALEAYEQYFGPGTRLTVT.

The V gene is TRBV4-3, the J gene TRBJ2-1, with 7 bases fitting TRBD2. Germline loops: CDR1 LGHNA, CDR2 YSLEER. After removal of 1 base from V and 1 base from J, the junction contained 4 bases not matched to a gene. The CDR3 runs to 16 residues. Here the CDR3 DNA reads TGCGCCAGCAGCCAAGGGACTAGGGAATCCTACAATGAGCAGTTCTTC. Translating gives CASSQGTRESYNEQFF.

V usage is TRBV19 and J usage is TRBJ2-7, with D uncertain. Trimming left V 6 bases short and J 7 bases short, with 13 bases between. Germline-derived CDR1 and CDR2 are LNHDA and SQIVND (reference sequence). The length of the CDR3 is 12 residues. The CDR3 DNA sequence: TGTGCCAGTAGCCCCCGTCAGGCGGAGCAGTACTTC. Translating it yields CASSPRQAEQYF.

The chain joins TRBV4-1 to TRBJ2-3; D is unclear. Deletions cut 4 bases from V and 5 bases from J, with 7 bases between. The germline V gene has CDR1 MGHRA and CDR2 YSYEKL. The CDR3 loop spans 12 amino acids. DNA for the CDR3: TGCGCCAGCAGCCTAGACCAAGATACGCAGTATTTT. Its translation: CASSLDQDTQYF.

The chain links TRBV7-3 to TRBJ1-1; D gene uncertain. Germline CDR1 and CDR2: SGHTA and FQGTGA. V lost 2 bases, J lost 3 bases, and 7 bases lay in between. The CDR3 loop spans 13 amino acids. The CDR3 is CASSLGSYTEAFF. The CDR3 region has the DNA TGTGCCAGCAGCTTAGGTAGCTACACTGAAGCTTTCTTT.

The chain has TRBV19 and TRBJ1-5; possible D gene TRBD1, 5 bases. The CDR3 has 14 residues. V was pared by 3 bases and J by 2 bases, with 8 bases between. The germline CDR1 and CDR2 sequences are LNHDA and SQIVND (reference sequence). The CDR3 nucleotides read TGTGCCAGTAGTATCGAGACAGGCAATCAGCCCCAGCATTTT. It yields the protein CASSIETGNQPQHF.

The V call is TRBV11-2, the J call TRBJ2-3; 10 nucleotides line up with TRBD2. Germline V gene sequence: CDR1 SGHAT, CDR2 FQNNGV. CDR3 length: 14 residues. The J segment lost 5 bases and the V segment lost 5 bases, leaving 4 bases of the junction unmatched. This CDR3 reads CASSPTSGIDTQYF. Written as DNA, the CDR3 is TGTGCCAGCAGCCCAACTAGCGGGATAGATACGCAGTATTTT.

The chain uses TRBV6-5 and TRBJ2-7; a weak D match, TRBD1 (6 bases). V lost 2 bases and J 3 bases, leaving 17 bases between the germline ends. The CDR3 has 16 residues. Germline CDR1 is MNHEY and CDR2 is SVGAGI. The CDR3 DNA reads as TGTGCCAGCAGTTACACCAGGGGTAAAGGGGTCTACGAGCAGTACTTC. Residues: CASSYTRGKGVYEQYF.

The rearrangement uses TRBV6-5 and TRBJ1-1; D remains ambiguous. CDR3 size: 14 residues. Trimming cost V 4 bases and J 1 base, with 10 bases left between them. Germline V CDR1 and CDR2: MNHEY, SVGAGI. CDR3 residues: CASSFRQKNTEAFF. The CDR3 nucleotides read TGTGCCAGCAGTTTCCGTCAGAAGAACACTGAAGCTTTCTTT.

The gene calls are TRBV15 and TRBJ1-3; possibly TRBD1 for D (5 bases). CDR1 and CDR2 from the germline V gene are LNHNV and YYDKDF (reference sequence). The CDR3 is 14 amino acids. With 4 bases removed from V and 2 bases from J, the gap between germline ends came to 9 bases. The CDR3: CATSTRQTGNTIYF. CDR3 DNA: TGTGCCACCAGCACGCGACAGACTGGAAACACCATATATTTT.

This chain joins TRBV7-2 and TRBJ1-3; TRBD1 might be the D (5 bases). This CDR3 is 14 amino acids long. From germline, CDR1 is SGHTA and CDR2 FQGNSA. Trimming pared 6 bases from V and 8 bases from J, leaving 17 bases between. The CDR3: CASSRRDFRDTIYF. CDR3 bases: TGTGCCAGCAGTCGCCGGGACTTCCGAGACACCATATATTTT.

This sequence joins TRBV29-1 and TRBJ1-2; 8 bases align to TRBD1. Trimming removed 4 bases from V and 5 bases from J; junction bases left unmatched: 6. This CDR3 is 13 amino acids long. Germline V lookup: CDR1 SQVTM, CDR2 ANQGSEA. The CDR3 sequence: CSVVVTGAYGYTF. DNA for the CDR3: TGCAGCGTTGTCGTGACAGGGGCGTATGGCTACACCTTC.

This clone was detected only once. V usage is TRBV5-5 and J usage is TRBJ2-5, with TRBD2 matching 8 bases. The CDR3 is 17 residues long. V shed 3 bases and J 5 bases; nucleotides not matched to a gene: 15. Germline-derived CDR1 and CDR2 are SGHKS and YYEKEE (reference sequence). The CDR3 nucleotides read TGTGCCAGCAGCTCGGCACCCCAAGCGGGAGCGAGGGAGACCCAGTACTTC. As protein: CASSSAPQAGARETQYF.

The V call is TRBV12-5, the J call TRBJ2-5, with 9 bases aligning to TRBD1. The germline V gene has CDR1 LGHNT and CDR2 FRNRAP. This CDR3 region has 17 residues. After removal of 0 bases from V and 1 base from J, the junction contained 6 bases not matched to a gene. CDR3 sequence reads: CASGLVVGTGPQETQYF. The DNA for the CDR3 is TGTGCTAGTGGTTTGGTAGTCGGGACAGGGCCCCAAGAGACCCAGTACTTC.

This rearrangement joins TRBV10-3 to TRBJ1-1, with D possibly matching TRBD1 (5 bases). Per germline, CDR1 ENHRY and CDR2 SYGVKD. This CDR3 comprises 15 residues. The V end lost 3 bases, the J end lost 2 bases, and 13 bases lay between the germline ends. The CDR3 here is CAISDKGPENTEAFF. As DNA, the CDR3 is TGTGCCATCAGTGACAAGGGGCCCGAAAACACTGAAGCTTTCTTT.

This clone appeared once. The chain has TRBV4-2 and TRBJ1-1; D unclear. Looked up from germline, CDR1 is LGHNA and CDR2 is YNFKEQ. CDR3 length: 13 residues. V was trimmed by 6 bases and J by 4 bases, leaving 12 bases between them. The CDR3 sequence: CASSSVGTTEAFF. The CDR3 DNA follows: TGTGCCAGCAGTTCAGTTGGTACCACTGAAGCTTTCTTT.

The genes are TRBV10-3 and TRBJ2-3, with 9 bases identical to TRBD2. Unmatched junction bases numbered 14, after V lost 10 bases and J lost 3 bases. This CDR3 has 16 amino acids. The germline V gene encodes CDR1 ENHRY and CDR2 SYGVKD. The DNA of the CDR3 is TGTGCCACGAGAGGAGGAGCGGGGGGTGAGACAGATACGCAGTATTTT. Residues: CATRGGAGGETDTQYF.

To note about this clone: The same CDR3 is also encoded by other DNA sequences in this sample. The rearrangement joins TRBV6-5 to TRBJ1-5, with 8 bases that match TRBD1. Losses at the gene ends were 6 bases for V and 2 bases for J; bases not matched to a gene: 6. CDR1 is MNHEY, CDR2 SVGAGI, per germline. This CDR3 has 15 residues. CDR3 DNA sequence: TGTGCCAGCAGCTTCGGACAGGGAGGCAATCAGCCCCAGCATTTT. It yields the protein CASSFGQGGNQPQHF.

The V gene is TRBV6-5, the J gene TRBJ1-4; D gene ambiguous. The CDR3 is 15 amino acids. The germline V gene encodes CDR1 MNHEY and CDR2 SVGAGI. Trimming pared 7 bases from V and 1 base from J, leaving 13 bases between. As DNA, the CDR3 is TGTGCCAGCAAATACTTACCTGGAACTAATGAAAAACTGTTTTTT. It encodes CASKYLPGTNEKLFF.